This T cell receptor beta chain emerged from a study of regulatory T cells in long-lasting Graves disease. Study context: Graves' patients, diagnosed recently, had received antithyroid drugs under 3 months.

Arm-PCR of CDR3 regions and iRepertoire HTBI primers were used to build TCR beta libraries. A single record per CDR3 protein comes from TCRdb applying MiXCR to the multiplex PCR reads. Of 200,000 to 250,000 distinct CDR3 sequences listed, around 20% are singletons. A word on this clonotype: What it binds is unknown.

CDR3 length: 14 residues. The V and J ends lost 6 bases and 5 bases, in that order; junction bases with no gene match: 10. In germline, CDR1 is ENHRY, CDR2 SYGVKD. Time point indicated: newly diagnosed GD, antithyroid drugs for less than 3 months. Isolated PBMC RNA provided the starting material for the TCR library. About 9.1 milliliters of peripheral blood went into EDTA tubes. General study findings and limits: TCR diversity was lower in persistent Graves' patients than in newly diagnosed ones.

The chain has TRBV10-3 and TRBJ2-7; 7 bases are shared with TRBD1. Source: peripheral blood mononuclear cells (PBMCs), taken at new diagnosis, from a patient treated with antithyroid drugs. This receptor was taken from a female donor with Graves disease. The CDR3 DNA is TGTGCCATCAGGATAGGGGGACAGCAGGACGAGCAGTACTTC. It is translated as CAIRIGGQQDEQYF.